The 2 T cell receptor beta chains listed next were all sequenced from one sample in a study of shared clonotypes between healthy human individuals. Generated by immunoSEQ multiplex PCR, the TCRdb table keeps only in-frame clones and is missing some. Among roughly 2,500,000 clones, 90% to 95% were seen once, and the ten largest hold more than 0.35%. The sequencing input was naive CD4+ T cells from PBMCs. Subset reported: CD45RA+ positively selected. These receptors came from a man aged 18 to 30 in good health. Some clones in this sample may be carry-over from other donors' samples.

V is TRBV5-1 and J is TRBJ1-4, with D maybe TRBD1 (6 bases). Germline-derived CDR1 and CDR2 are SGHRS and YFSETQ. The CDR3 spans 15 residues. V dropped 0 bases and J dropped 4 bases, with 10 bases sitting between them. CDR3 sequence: CASSLVGALNEKLFF. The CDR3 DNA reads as TGCGCCAGCAGCTTGGTGGGGGCCCTTAATGAAAAACTGTTTTTT.

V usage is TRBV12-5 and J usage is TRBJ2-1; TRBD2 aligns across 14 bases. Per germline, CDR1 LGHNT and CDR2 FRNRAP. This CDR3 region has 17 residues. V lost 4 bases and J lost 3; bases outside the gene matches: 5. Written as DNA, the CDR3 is TGTGCTAGTGGTTCCGGACTAGCGGGAGGCGTCTACAATGAGCAGTTCTTC. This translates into CASGSGLAGGVYNEQFF.